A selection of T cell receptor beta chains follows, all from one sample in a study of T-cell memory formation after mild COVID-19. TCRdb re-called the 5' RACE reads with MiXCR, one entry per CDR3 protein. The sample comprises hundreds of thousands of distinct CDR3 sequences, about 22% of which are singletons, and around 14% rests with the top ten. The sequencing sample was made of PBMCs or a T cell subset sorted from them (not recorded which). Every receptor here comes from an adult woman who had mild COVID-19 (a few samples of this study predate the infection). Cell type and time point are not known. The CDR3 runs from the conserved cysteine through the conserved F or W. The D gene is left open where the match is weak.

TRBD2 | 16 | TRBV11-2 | CASSFGLAVFQETQYF
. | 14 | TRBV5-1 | CASSLEPGDTEAFF
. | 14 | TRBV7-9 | CASSSRENTGELFF
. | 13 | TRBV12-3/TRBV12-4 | CASKKAGGYEQYF
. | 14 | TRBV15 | CATSRVKNYNEQFF
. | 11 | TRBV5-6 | CASRVGGEQFF
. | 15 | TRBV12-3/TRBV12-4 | CASTPGGLYTGELFF
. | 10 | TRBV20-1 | CSATRGEQFF
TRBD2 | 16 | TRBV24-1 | CATSDLSGSWKETQYF
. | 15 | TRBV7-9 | CASSLVAGQNNEQFF
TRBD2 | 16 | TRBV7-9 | CASSPRRAGVADTQYF
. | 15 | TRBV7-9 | CASIRSAVGDPEAFF
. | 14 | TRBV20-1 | CSAVLGGLGEKLFF
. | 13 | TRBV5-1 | CASSSPGPESYTF
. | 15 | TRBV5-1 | CASSLYGDTYNEQFF
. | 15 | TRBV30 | CAWNRKGGALIGYTF
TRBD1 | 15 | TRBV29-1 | CSVEEQGGSSYEQYF
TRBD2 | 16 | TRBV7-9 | CASSSEGVAGRNEQFF
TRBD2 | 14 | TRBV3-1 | CASSPGGLTDTQYF
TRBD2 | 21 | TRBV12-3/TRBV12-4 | CASSSPLILAGGQLNTGELFF
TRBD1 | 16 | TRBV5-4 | CASTMGPGQGPYEQYF
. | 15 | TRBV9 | CASSVAGTNYNEQFF